One sample yielded the 2 T cell receptor beta chains listed below, sequenced in a study of regulatory T cells in long-lasting Graves disease. Time point: persistent/refractory GD, antithyroid drugs over 5 years with positive TRAb. PBMC-extracted RNA yielded the TCR library. TCR beta libraries were built with iRepertoire HTBI primers and Arm-PCR of CDR3 regions. TCRdb re-called the multiplex PCR reads with MiXCR, one entry per CDR3 protein. This table has about 400,000 distinct CDR3 sequences, around 20% appearing once. This sample comprised peripheral blood mononuclear cells (PBMCs), obtained when the disease was refractory, from a patient treated with antithyroid drugs. These receptors were collected from a female donor with Graves disease.

Only a few counts were recorded for this clonotype. CDR3 region: CASSLEGPGDEQYF. The CDR3 region has the DNA TGTGCCAGCAGCTTAGAAGGGCCTGGGGACGAGCAGTACTTC. The chain combines TRBV7-2 with TRBJ2-7; D remains unclear. The V end lost 1 base, the J end lost 5 bases, and 12 bases lay between the germline ends. The length of the CDR3 is 14 residues. Germline V CDR1 and CDR2: SGHTA, FQGNSA.

In its sample, this clonotype was seen many times. The chain recombines TRBV27 with TRBJ2-5; D possibly corresponds to TRBD2 (6 bases). Trimming cost V 0 bases and J 5 bases, with 10 bases left between them. Germline V CDR1 and CDR2: MNHEY, SMNVEV (reference sequence). This CDR3 has 14 amino acids. CDR3 in amino acids: CASSLSVGSETQYF. The CDR3 DNA is TGTGCCAGCAGTTTATCCGTCGGGAGTGAGACCCAGTACTTC.